This T cell receptor (beta chain) originates from a study of blood T cell repertoires in COVID-19 (dated by TCRdb to the early 2020s). As for the study more broadly: Samples covering the acute and convalescent phases of COVID-19 were provided by collaborators in the United States, Italy and Spain. The material from the prospective study consisted of cDNA or gDNA derived from T cells, B-cell-depleted T cells, or PBMCs. Deeply sampled blood TCRbeta repertoires from subjects exposed to, actively infected with, or recovered from COVID-19 were included in the dataset. The repertoires were made available in a free public database intended to serve as a resource for research on the immune response to SARS-CoV-2. Samples came from the ongoing ImmuneRACE study (first 160 participants) plus 1,254 subjects from 6 global collaborators. Nearly every sample came with metadata listing a de-identified subject ID, COVID-19 status, age in years and sex. Where available, HLA class I and class II types were taken from metadata supplied by the sample provider and were not determined by assay-based typing. What the research found in general, with its limitations: Clinical and demographic metadata were provided uncurated, with the amount varying by source and participant.

The CDR3 measures 13 amino acids from cysteine to phenylalanine. Only CDR3 DNA remains: 39 bases, in frame from the first base. In Seattle, one collaborating source enrolled patients while the infection was active and tracked those patients longitudinally over the course of disease. Whole blood was collected in K2EDTA tubes by collaborating institutions according to the institutions' own protocols. Collaborator samples were shipped for TCRbeta analysis as frozen whole blood, isolated PBMCs, or DNA extracted from either sample type. TCRbeta CDR3 regions were amplified from genomic DNA by means of the immunoSEQ Assay, a bias-controlled multiplex PCR. The authors processed their data as follows. The number of nucleated cells in each sample was estimated by amplification of reference gene primers within the assay. To quantify the absolute abundance of each unique TCRbeta CDR3 rearrangement, sequence reads were collapsed and filtered. For each sample, productive Simpson clonality was calculated by taking the square root of Simpson's diversity index across productive rearrangements. TCRdb provides this immuneACCESS table in a form limited to in-frame rearrangements. Some clones are lacking; in checked studies, under half of them reflect an unresolved V gene, and why the rest are absent is not known. That table supplies the V and J calls and clone size; D and trimming were determined from the DNA. The sample table holds about 200,000 clones, of which over 75% were seen once. The top ten constitute 15% to 20% of the sample.

Of note for this clone: Its antigen remains unidentified. No base quality values were provided; no much bigger clone lies one nucleotide off.

The V and J genes are TRBV21-1 and TRBJ2-7; no DNA check was done on the table's D call, TRBD1. TRBV21-1 is a documented pseudogene. The clonotype originates from a man between 50 and 59 years old with COVID-19, enrolled during active disease. The sequencing sample was made of peripheral blood. The nucleotides read TGTGCCAGCAGCAAACGACAGGCCTGCGAGCAGTACTTC. Translation gives CASSKRQACEQYF.